Here is one TCR beta chain with its context. Its antigen is undetermined. The sample is drawn from a study of T cell responses to AZD1222 COVID-19 vaccine. Assay used: immunoSEQ multiplex PCR; TCRdb lists only in-frame clones, some missing. The profile shows 150,000 to 200,000 clones, 85% to 95% of them singletons. Notes on the study in general: Compared with day 0, the breadth and depth of the Spike-specific TCR repertoire rose significantly after two doses of AZD1222.

V dropped 5 bases and J dropped 5 bases, with 15 bases sitting between them. This CDR3 has 14 residues. CDR1 LNHDA and CDR2 SQIVND come from the germline V gene (reference sequence). The clonotype was recovered from an adult in good health. The J gene is TRBJ1-1, the V gene TRBV19; weak D call: TRBD1 (5 bases). This material consisted of peripheral blood, taken on day 0 of AZD1222 vaccination. The DNA of the CDR3 is TGTGCCAGTAGTCCTCAGGGAGGATATACTGAAGCTTTCTTT. Translated: CASSPQGGYTEAFF. The variable domain in full, with the rest retrieved from reference TRBV19 and TRBJ1-1, is DGGITQSPKYLFRKEGQNVTLSCEQNLNHDAMYWYRQDPGQGLRLIYYSQIVNDFQKGDIAEGYSVSREKKESFPLTVTSAQKNPTAFYLCASSPQGGYTEAFFGQGTRLTVV.